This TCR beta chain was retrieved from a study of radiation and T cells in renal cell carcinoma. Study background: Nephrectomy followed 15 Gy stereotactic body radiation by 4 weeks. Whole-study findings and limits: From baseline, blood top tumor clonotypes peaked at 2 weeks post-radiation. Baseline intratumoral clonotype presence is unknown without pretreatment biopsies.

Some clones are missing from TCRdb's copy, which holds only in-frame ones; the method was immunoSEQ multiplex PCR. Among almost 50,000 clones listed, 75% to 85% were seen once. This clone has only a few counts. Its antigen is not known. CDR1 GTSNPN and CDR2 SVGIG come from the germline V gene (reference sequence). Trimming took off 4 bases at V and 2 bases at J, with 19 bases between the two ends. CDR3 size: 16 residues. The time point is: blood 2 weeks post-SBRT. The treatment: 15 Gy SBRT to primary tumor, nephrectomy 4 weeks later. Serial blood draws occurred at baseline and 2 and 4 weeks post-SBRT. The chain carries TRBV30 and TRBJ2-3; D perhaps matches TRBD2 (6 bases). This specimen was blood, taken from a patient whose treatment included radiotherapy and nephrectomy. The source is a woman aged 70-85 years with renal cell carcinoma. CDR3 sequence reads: CAWKGLTTTHTDTQYF. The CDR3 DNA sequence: TGTGCCTGGAAGGGACTCACGACCACACACACAGATACGCAGTATTTT.